This TCR beta chain was documented in a study of T cell changes during pregnancy in multiple sclerosis (dated by TCRdb to between 2018 and 2020). The study in broad terms: In women with multiple sclerosis, the researchers looked at how the T cell repertoire shifted as pregnancy progressed.

CDR1 and CDR2, looked up from the germline V gene, are MNHNS and SASEGT. Including the terminal cysteine and phenylalanine, the CDR3 comprises 14 residues. Of all the DNA, just the CDR3 is kept, 42 bases in frame from base 1. Germline trimming amounts to 6 bases on V and 4 bases on J, with 4 as the count of junction bases outside the gene matches. Library construction relied on the immunoSEQ multiplex PCR assay. Held by TCRdb, this immuneACCESS table contains in-frame sequences only and omits some clones. Under half of the omission traces to an unresolved V gene where checked; the cause of the rest is unknown. The sample table contains tens of thousands of clones; only one count was recorded for 80% to 95% of them. The ten largest make up approximately 0.93% of the sample. As regards this clone: What this receptor recognizes is not known. No base quality values were provided; no much bigger clone lies one nucleotide off.

Source: peripheral blood, taken in the first trimester of pregnancy. In this chain, TRBV6-1 is recombined with TRBJ2-7, with 12 bases in between that match TRBD2. This clonotype originated in a female donor with multiple sclerosis, enrolled in a pregnancy study. The sequenced DNA is TGTGCCAGCAGCGCTCTAGCGGGAGGGTACGAGCAGTACTTC. It is translated as CASSALAGGYEQYF.